The clone carrying this TCR beta chain was seen more than once but under ten times. This record comes from a study of T-cell reconstitution after alpha-beta-depleted transplantation in children. The V gene lost 1 base and the J gene lost 7 bases, with 14 bases spanning the gap. The CDR3 loop spans 14 amino acids. CDR1 is SGHTA, CDR2 FQGNSA, per germline. For TCRbeta, the library was prepared with unique molecular identifiers. One entry per CDR3 protein, called by TCRdb with MiXCR from the PCR reads. The sample consists of about 640,000 distinct CDR3 sequences, about 15% of them appearing once. Sequencing used PBMCs from the stem cell graft donor, obtained from the stem cell graft. The gene calls are TRBV7-2 and TRBJ2-7; D possibly corresponds to TRBD1 (5 bases). The TCR comes from a human donor who donated a stem cell graft to a child with acute myeloid leukemia. In DNA, the CDR3 is TGTGCCAGCAGCTTAGAGGTCAGGGTCAGGGAGCAGTACTTC. This sequence encodes CASSLEVRVREQYF.